These 13 T cell receptor beta chains share one sample of origin, sequenced in a study of control samples from healthy donors and cancer patients. The repertoire was sequenced with immunoSEQ multiplex PCR; TCRdb's copy has only in-frame clones and lacks some. Of tens of thousands of clones listed, around 80% are singletons. Sequencing was done on a sample of blood. The receptors stem from a man between 65 and 85 years old in good health.

This clone was seen more than once but under ten times. V and J are TRBV30 and TRBJ2-2, with D maybe TRBD2 (5 bases). V lost 0 bases to trimming and J lost 3 bases, with 11 bases between them. The CDR3 consists of 15 residues. Per germline, CDR1 GTSNPN and CDR2 SVGIG (reference sequence). CDR3: CAWSVEGRDTGELFF. The CDR3 DNA reads as TGTGCCTGGAGTGTAGAGGGTAGAGACACCGGGGAGCTGTTTTTT.

V and J are TRBV7-6 and TRBJ2-5; TRBD1 might be the D (6 bases). Germline V lookup: CDR1 SGHVS, CDR2 FNYEAQ. This CDR3 is built from 14 residues. Trimming cost V 4 bases and J 5 bases, with 14 bases left between them. CDR3 sequence (DNA): TGTGCCAGCAGCTATACACAGGGTCGGGAGACCCAGTACTTC. Its translation is CASSYTQGRETQYF.

This chain joins TRBV18 and TRBJ1-1; D is uncertain. Germline lookup yields CDR1 KGHSH and CDR2 LQKENI. Trimming cost V 3 bases and J 6 bases, with 11 bases left between them. The CDR3 sequence is 13 residues long. CDR3 in amino acids: CASSPLGRAEAFF. The CDR3 DNA follows: TGTGCCAGCTCACCGCTGGGGAGGGCTGAAGCTTTCTTT. Full variable domain (missing parts from reference TRBV18 and TRBJ1-1): NAGVMQNPRHLVRRRGQEARLRCSPMKGHSHVYWYRQLPEEGLKFMVYLQKENIIDESGMPKERFSAEFPKEGPSILRIQQVVRGDSAAYFCASSPLGRAEAFFGQGTRLTVV.

With respect to this clone: Other nucleotide sequences in the sample specify the same CDR3. The chain uses TRBV6-1 and TRBJ2-7; 8 nucleotides match TRBD2. This CDR3 spans 19 amino acids. Germline V gives CDR1 MNHNS, CDR2 SASEGT. Germline trimming cut 2 bases from V and 5 bases from J; bases unmatched to any gene: 20. Written as DNA, the CDR3 is TGTGCCAGCAGTGAACTCGTATATGCCAGCGGGAGTGGGTCGGACGAGCAGTACTTC. Protein: CASSELVYASGSGSDEQYF.

A few counts support this clone. This chain connects TRBV2 to TRBJ1-5, with D unclear. With 5 bases removed from V and 3 bases from J, the gap between germline ends came to 14 bases. CDR3 length: 15 residues. Germline V gene lookup returns CDR1 SNHLY and CDR2 FYNNEI. The CDR3 here is CASSTPNSLNQPQHF. The CDR3 region has the DNA TGTGCCAGCAGTACCCCGAACAGCCTCAATCAGCCCCAGCATTTT.

The chain joins TRBV19 to TRBJ2-1, with a weak D call TRBD2 (5 bases). CDR1 and CDR2 from the germline V gene are LNHDA and SQIVND (reference sequence). V was shortened by 3 bases and J by 2 bases, with 20 bases between the two germline ends. The length of the CDR3 is 18 residues. CDR3 sequence (DNA): TGTGCCAGTAGTATGGGAGTAGGGCTAGCACCCACCTACAATGAGCAGTTCTTC. Its translation is CASSMGVGLAPTYNEQFF.

This clone was counted between two and nine times. This rearrangement joins TRBV6-2 or TRBV6-3 to TRBJ1-2, with a tentative D call TRBD1 (5 bases). CDR1 and CDR2 (germline): MNHEY, SVGEGT. There are 14 residues in the CDR3. Trimming pared 4 bases from V and 6 bases from J, leaving 15 bases between. The CDR3 DNA reads as TGTGCCAGCAGTTCCGGGGCAGGAGGTAATGGCTACACCTTC. Translation gives CASSSGAGGNGYTF.

This clone has just a few counts. The chain links TRBV2 to TRBJ2-7; TRBD1 or TRBD2 may be the D gene (6 bases each). The CDR3 runs 16 residues. Per germline, CDR1 SNHLY and CDR2 FYNNEI. V lost 6 bases and J 2 bases, leaving 20 bases between the germline ends. Written as DNA, the CDR3 is TGTGCCAGCAGCCCAATAGGGGGAAGGGGGGCCTACGAGCAGTACTTC. This codes for CASSPIGGRGAYEQYF.

This clone has more than one count but fewer than ten. The gene calls are TRBV5-1 and TRBJ2-4; 7 bases align to TRBD1. With 6 bases clipped from V and 3 bases from J, the junction kept 6 bases outside the gene matches. CDR1 is SGHRS, CDR2 YFSETQ, per germline. The CDR3 sequence is 14 residues long. The CDR3 sequence is CASTAGTVKNIQYF. CDR3 DNA: TGCGCCAGCACTGCCGGGACAGTCAAAAACATTCAGTACTTC.

J is TRBJ2-7 and V is TRBV7-8; 9 bases map to TRBD2. The germline V gene has CDR1 SGHVS and CDR2 FQNEAQ. The ends lost 2 bases at V and 2 bases at J; junction bases unmatched: 7. The CDR3 sequence is 16 residues long. The CDR3 nucleotides read TGTGCCAGCAGCTTAATTAGCCTAGCGGGACCCTACGAGCAGTACTTC. The encoded protein is CASSLISLAGPYEQYF.

The rearrangement uses TRBV5-6 and TRBJ1-5, with D uncertain. CDR1 is SGHDT, CDR2 YYEEEE, per germline. The V gene lost 5 bases and the J gene lost 0 bases, with 6 bases spanning the gap. The CDR3 covers 13 residues. The CDR3 protein is CASSLNSNQPQHF. In DNA form, the CDR3 reads TGTGCCAGCAGTCTTAATAGCAATCAGCCCCAGCATTTT.

The chain is built from TRBV2 and TRBJ2-7, with a possible D match to TRBD1 (5 bases). V was shortened by 6 bases and J by 3 bases, with 6 bases between the two germline ends. The V gene's germline CDR1 is SNHLY and CDR2 FYNNEI. The CDR3 is 11 amino acids. CDR3 sequence (DNA): TGTGCCAGCAGACAGGTCTACGAGCAGTACTTC. It yields the protein CASRQVYEQYF.

The chain employs TRBV12-5 and TRBJ2-2; D is ambiguous. V lost 5 bases to trimming and J lost 1 base, with 5 bases between them. This CDR3 has 13 amino acids. Germline V gene lookup returns CDR1 LGHNT and CDR2 FRNRAP. Written as DNA, the CDR3 is TGTGCTAGTGGTGCTATGAACACCGGGGAGCTGTTTTTT. This sequence encodes CASGAMNTGELFF. The entire variable domain, with the rest obtained from reference TRBV12-5 and TRBJ2-2, is as follows: DARVTQTPRHKVTEMGQEVTMRCQPILGHNTVFWYRQTMMQGLELLAYFRNRAPLDDSGMPKDRFSAEMPDATLATLKIQPSEPRDSAVYFCASGAMNTGELFFGEGSRLTVL.